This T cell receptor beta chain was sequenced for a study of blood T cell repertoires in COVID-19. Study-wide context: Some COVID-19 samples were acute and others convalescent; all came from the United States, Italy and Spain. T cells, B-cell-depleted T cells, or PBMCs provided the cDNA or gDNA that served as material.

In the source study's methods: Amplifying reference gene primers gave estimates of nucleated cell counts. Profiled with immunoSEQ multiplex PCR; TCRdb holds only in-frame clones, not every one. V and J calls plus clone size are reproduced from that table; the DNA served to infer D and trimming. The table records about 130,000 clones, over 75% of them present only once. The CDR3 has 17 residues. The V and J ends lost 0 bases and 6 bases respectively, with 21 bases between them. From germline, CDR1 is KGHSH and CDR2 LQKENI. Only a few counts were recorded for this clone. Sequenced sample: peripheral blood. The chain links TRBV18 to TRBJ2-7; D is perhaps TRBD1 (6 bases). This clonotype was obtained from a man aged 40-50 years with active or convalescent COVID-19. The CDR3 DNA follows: TGTGCCAGCTCACCACCACAGGGTCCAACAGTCGGTCGCGAGCAGTACTTC. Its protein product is CASSPPQGPTVGREQYF.